The 10 T cell receptor beta chains presented below share a single source sample, sequenced in a study of OX40 agonist ivuxolimab in advanced cancers. Assay used: immunoSEQ multiplex PCR; TCRdb lists only in-frame clones, some missing. The table shows over 20,000 clones, with 70% to 90% occurring only once. The starting material was CD4+ or CD8+ T cells sorted from blood, obtained in a trial of the OX40 agonist ivuxolimab. These TCRs come from an adult with an advanced solid tumor such as melanoma, head and neck, liver or kidney cancer.

This clone has a single count. The gene calls are TRBV9 and TRBJ1-6, with 10 bases aligning to TRBD1. V lost 2 bases and J lost 10; bases outside the gene matches: 3. CDR1 and CDR2 (germline): SGDLS, YYNGEE. There are 14 residues in the CDR3. The CDR3 reads CASSVGQGGSPLHF. CDR3 in DNA: TGTGCCAGCAGCGTTGGACAGGGGGGATCACCCCTCCACTTT.

The chain carries TRBV2 and TRBJ2-5; D may be TRBD2 (5 bases). Trimming left V 6 bases short and J 5 bases short, with 13 bases between. This CDR3 is 13 amino acids long. CDR1 SNHLY and CDR2 FYNNEI come from the germline V gene. The CDR3 is CASRREARETQYF. CDR3 in DNA: TGTGCCAGCAGGAGGGAAGCTCGGGAGACCCAGTACTTC.

This chain joins TRBV9 and TRBJ2-7; 9 nucleotides agree with TRBD2. J was trimmed by 1 base and V by 0 bases; bases with no gene match: 8. Germline V gene data show CDR1 as SGDLS and CDR2 as YYNGEE. The CDR3 consists of 17 residues. The CDR3 sequence is CASSVGGKRGVSYEQYF. The CDR3 nucleotides are TGTGCCAGCAGCGTAGGAGGAAAGCGGGGGGTGTCCTACGAGCAGTACTTC.

This clone was seen a single time. CDR3 amino acids: CASSLDWAGATFNYGYTF. The DNA for the CDR3 is TGTGCCAGCAGCTTAGATTGGGCAGGGGCCACCTTTAACTATGGCTACACCTTC. This chain connects TRBV11-2 to TRBJ1-2; tentative D call: TRBD1 (6 bases). The germline V gene has CDR1 SGHAT and CDR2 FQNNGV. Trimming cost V 0 bases and J 1 base, with 18 bases left between them. CDR3 size: 18 residues.

In the case of this clone: The junction departs from germline at one end; a sequencing error may be responsible. The V and J genes are TRBV30 and TRBJ2-2, with D tentatively TRBD2 (6 bases). CDR1 and CDR2 from the germline V gene are GTSNPN and SVGIG (reference sequence). The CDR3 extends over 14 amino acids. The CDR3 sequence: CARSVRELTGELFF. Written as DNA, the CDR3 is TGTGCCCGGAGTGTTCGGGAGCTCACCGGGGAGCTGTTTTTT. Full variable domain (missing parts from reference TRBV30 and TRBJ2-2): SQTIHQWPATLVQPVGSPLSLECTVEGTSNPNLYWYRQAAGRGLQLLFYSVGIGQISSEVPQNLSASRPQDRQFILSSKKLLLSDSGFYLCARSVRELTGELFFGEGSRLTVL.

The chain carries TRBV27 and TRBJ2-7, with a possible D match to TRBD2 (6 bases). Looked up from germline, CDR1 is MNHEY and CDR2 is SMNVEV (reference sequence). Trimming left V 5 bases short and J 1 base short, with 18 bases between. The CDR3 sequence is 16 residues long. CDR3 in amino acids: CASSRGGEGRSYEQYF. The CDR3 DNA reads as TGTGCCAGCAGTAGGGGAGGAGAGGGCAGGTCCTACGAGCAGTACTTC.

The rearrangement joins TRBV6-4 to TRBJ2-6; no reliable D call. V dropped 4 bases and J dropped 0 bases, with 7 bases sitting between them. The length of the CDR3 is 15 residues. The germline V gene encodes CDR1 MRHNA and CDR2 SNTAGT. The CDR3 loop reads CASSGGTSGANVLTF. CDR3 nucleotides: TGTGCCAGCAGTGGAGGTACCTCTGGGGCCAACGTCCTGACTTTC.

This chain connects TRBV5-1 to TRBJ2-5, with 9 bases that match TRBD2. This CDR3 region has 16 residues. J lost 2 bases, V lost 0 bases, and 5 bases had no gene match. The germline V gene encodes CDR1 SGHRS and CDR2 YFSETQ. The CDR3 protein is CASSLASSGEQETQYF. Written as DNA, the CDR3 is TGCGCCAGCAGCTTGGCGTCTAGCGGGGAACAAGAGACCCAGTACTTC.

The V gene is TRBV27, the J gene TRBJ1-5, with TRBD1 matching 7 bases. The germline V gene has CDR1 MNHEY and CDR2 SMNVEV (reference sequence). The CDR3 length is 16 residues. The trim removed 4 bases at V and 0 bases at J, leaving 6 bases unmatched. CDR3 DNA: TGTGCCAGCAGTTCCCTCGGGACAGATAGCAATCAGCCCCAGCATTTT. Translation: CASSSLGTDSNQPQHF.

This chain connects TRBV19 to TRBJ2-5; D not certain. The CDR3 consists of 14 residues. The germline V gene encodes CDR1 LNHDA and CDR2 SQIVND (reference sequence). V lost 4 bases, J lost 6 bases, and 15 bases lay in between. The CDR3 loop reads CASSTSPILKTQYF. Here the CDR3 DNA reads TGTGCCAGTAGTACCTCCCCTATCCTTAAGACCCAGTACTTC.